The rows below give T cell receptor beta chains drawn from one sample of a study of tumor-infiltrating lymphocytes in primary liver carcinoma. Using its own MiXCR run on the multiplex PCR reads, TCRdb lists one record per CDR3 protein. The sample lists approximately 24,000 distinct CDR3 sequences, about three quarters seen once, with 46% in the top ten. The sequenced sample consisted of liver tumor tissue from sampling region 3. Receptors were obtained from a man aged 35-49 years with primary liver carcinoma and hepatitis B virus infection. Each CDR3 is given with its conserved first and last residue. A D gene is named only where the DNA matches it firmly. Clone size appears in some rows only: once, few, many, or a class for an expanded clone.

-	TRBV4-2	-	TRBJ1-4	CVSGQEFLGKGSATNEKLFF	TGTGTCAGCGGCCAAGAGTTTCTGGGAAAGGGGTCTGCAACTAATGAAAAACTGTTTTTT
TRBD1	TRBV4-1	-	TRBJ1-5	CASSQGGGQVDRPQHF	TGCGCCAGCAGCCAAGGAGGCGGACAGGTGGATCGGCCCCAGCATTTT
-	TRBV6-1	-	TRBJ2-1	CASSEWWQRTYNEQFF	TGTGCCAGTAGTGAATGGTGGCAGAGGACCTACAATGAGCAGTTCTTC
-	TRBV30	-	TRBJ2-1	CTWTPATCNEQFF	TGTACCTGGACTCCAGCGACTTGCAATGAGCAGTTCTTC
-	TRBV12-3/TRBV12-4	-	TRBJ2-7	CVSSLIGSSSSYEQYF	TGTGTCAGCAGTTTAATAGGCTCCAGTAGCTCCTATGAGCAGTACTTC
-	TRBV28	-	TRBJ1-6	CANKLRSSYNSPLHF	TGTGCCAACAAGCTCAGGAGCTCCTATAATTCACCCCTCCACTTT
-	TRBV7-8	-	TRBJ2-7	CVSSIGAGAVYDQYF	TGTGTCAGCAGCATCGGTGCGGGGGCCGTCTACGACCAGTACTTC
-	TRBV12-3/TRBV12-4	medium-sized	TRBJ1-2	CASSFRGSAYGYTF	TGTGCCAGCAGTTTTAGGGGTTCAGCCTATGGCTACACCTTC
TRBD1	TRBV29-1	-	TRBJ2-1	CSGIGQGTYNERFF	TGCAGCGGGATCGGACAGGGGACCTACAACGAACGGTTCTTC
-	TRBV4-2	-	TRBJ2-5	CASSQDSFSGGFSSETQYF	TGTGCCAGCAGCCAAGATTCTTTTAGTGGGGGGTTTAGTTCGGAGACCCAGTACTTC
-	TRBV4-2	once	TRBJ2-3	CVSSQRSGASEDMQYF	TGTGTCAGCAGCCAACGGTCCGGGGCCTCCGAGGATATGCAGTATTTT
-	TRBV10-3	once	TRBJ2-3	CAISEATSSTDTQYF	TGTGCCATCAGTGAGGCTACTTCTAGCACAGATACGCAGTATTTT
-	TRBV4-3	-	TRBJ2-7	CASSRESGRNYEQYF	TGCGCTAGCAGCCGAGAATCGGGGCGGAACTACGAGCAGTACTTC
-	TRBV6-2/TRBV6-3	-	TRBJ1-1	CASSYSLANTEAFF	TGTGCCAGCAGTTACTCCCTGGCGAACACTGAAGCTTTCTTT
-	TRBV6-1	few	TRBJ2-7	CAGSLGGSSSHEQYF	TGTGCCGGCAGCCTGGGGGGCAGTAGCTCCCACGAGCAGTATTTC
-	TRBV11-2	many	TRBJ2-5	CASSLYRGRDSYEQYF	TGTGCCAGCAGCTTGTACCGCGGCAGGGACTCCTACGAGCAATACTTC
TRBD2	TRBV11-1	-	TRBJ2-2	CASSTAGLPPGEPFF	TGTGCCAGCAGCACAGCGGGACTTCCTCCCGGTGAGCCGTTTTTT